This T cell receptor beta chain was recorded in a study of blood T cell repertoires in COVID-19. This clone was recorded only once. This table comes from immunoSEQ multiplex PCR, and its TCRdb copy is limited to in-frame clones, with some not included. This table has hundreds of thousands of clones, around 78% appearing once. V dropped 2 bases and J dropped 5 bases, with 11 bases sitting between them. The CDR3 has 14 amino acids. Germline V CDR1 and CDR2: SGDLS, YYNGEE. The rearrangement links TRBV9 to TRBJ2-1; D is perhaps TRBD1 (6 bases). The clonotype comes from a woman aged 70-85 years with active or convalescent COVID-19. The source material was peripheral blood. The CDR3 sequence is CASSVQTGNNEQFF. DNA of the CDR3: TGTGCCAGCAGCGTCCAGACAGGCAACAATGAGCAGTTCTTC.